There are a few counts of the clone carrying this TCR beta chain. Antigen specificity is unknown. CDR1 and CDR2 (germline): MNHNY, SVGAGI (reference sequence). Trimming left V 6 bases short and J 9 bases short, with 12 bases between. The CDR3 spans 12 residues. This entry is derived from a study of T-cell memory formation after mild COVID-19. Study at large: Across donors, TCR clusters were largely donor specific.

5'RACE, which relied on constant-segment primers, yielded TCR alpha and TCR beta cDNA libraries carrying sample barcodes and UMIs. TCRdb re-derived calls from the 5' RACE reads in MiXCR, one entry per CDR3 protein. This table has over 150,000 distinct CDR3 sequences, under 15% appearing once. Findings and caveats of the study: There was a balanced CD4/CD8 profile in clones contracting day 15 to 85, and later expanders leaned CD4+. There were some responding clones in pre-infection memory, which suggested that cross-reactive memory had joined.

This rearrangement joins TRBV6-6 to TRBJ1-5, with D uncertain. Specimen: PBMCs or a T cell subset sorted from them (not recorded which). This clonotype was sampled from a man younger than 30 who had mild COVID-19 (a few samples of this study predate the infection). Cell type and time point are not known. This chain's CDR3 is CASSVQGWPQHF. CDR3 nucleotide sequence: TGTGCCAGCAGCGTACAAGGGTGGCCCCAGCATTTT.